The clone carrying this TCR beta chain was counted a single time. What it binds is unknown. The record originates from a study of cytomegalovirus exposure and HLA in healthy donors. The PCR made use of 60 Vbeta and 13 Jbeta primers. Data came from immunoSEQ multiplex PCR; TCRdb stores just in-frame clones and leaves some out. The profile shows about 280,000 clones, approximately 90% of them singletons. Points from the study as a whole: Further analysis, carried out later, found HLA-associated TCR beta chains more clonally expanded than equally common other chains. The majority of TCR sequences were rare, yet some public TCRs appeared in many donors.

V was trimmed by 3 bases and J by 0 bases, leaving 12 bases between them. CDR3 length: 15 residues. The germline V gene encodes CDR1 SQVTM and CDR2 ANQGSEA. The source is a woman between 18 and 29 years old in good health and CMV-seronegative. The sequencing sample was made of PBMCs. The rearrangement uses TRBV29-1 and TRBJ1-3; D unclear. CDR3 in DNA: TGCAGCGTTGAGGTCCAGGATGACTCTGGAAACACCATATATTTT. Translating gives CSVEVQDDSGNTIYF.